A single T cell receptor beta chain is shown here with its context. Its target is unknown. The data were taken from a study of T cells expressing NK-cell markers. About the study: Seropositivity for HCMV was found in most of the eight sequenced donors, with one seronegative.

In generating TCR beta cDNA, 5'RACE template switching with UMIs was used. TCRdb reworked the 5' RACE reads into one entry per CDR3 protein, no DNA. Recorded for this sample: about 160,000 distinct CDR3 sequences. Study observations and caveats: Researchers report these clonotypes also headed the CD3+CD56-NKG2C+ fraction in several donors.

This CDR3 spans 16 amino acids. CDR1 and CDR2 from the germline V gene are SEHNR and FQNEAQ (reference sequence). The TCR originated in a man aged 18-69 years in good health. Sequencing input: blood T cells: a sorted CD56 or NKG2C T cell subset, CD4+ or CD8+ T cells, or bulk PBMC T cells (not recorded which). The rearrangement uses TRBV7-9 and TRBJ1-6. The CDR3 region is CASSPVGVSYNSPLHF.